These 21 T cell receptor beta chains came from one sample sequenced in a study of cytomegalovirus exposure and HLA in healthy donors. 13 Jbeta primers and 60 Vbeta primers were used for the PCR. Using immunoSEQ multiplex PCR, the repertoire was profiled, and TCRdb retains in-frame clones only, with some absent. The sample shows about 160,000 clones, around 68% of them seen only once. Sequencing was performed on PBMCs. These receptors all come from a man over 45 in good health and CMV-seronegative.

The chain has TRBV4-1 and TRBJ2-1, with D possibly matching TRBD2 (5 bases). Germline values: CDR1 MGHRA, CDR2 YSYEKL. V was trimmed by 8 bases and J by 8 bases, leaving 19 bases between them. The CDR3 extends over 14 amino acids. The CDR3 loop reads CASSYYQRLDEQFF. As DNA, the CDR3 is TGCGCCAGCTCTTACTACCAGCGGCTTGATGAGCAGTTCTTC.

This clone was counted a few times. This chain uses TRBV18 with TRBJ2-5; TRBD1 agrees at 7 bases. This CDR3 has 16 amino acids. Germline CDR1 and CDR2: KGHSH and LQKENI. V shed 2 bases and J 5 bases; nucleotides not matched to a gene: 11. The CDR3 region is CASSPSRDRVGETQYF. CDR3 bases: TGTGCCAGCTCACCATCACGCGACAGGGTAGGGGAGACCCAGTACTTC.

V and J are TRBV9 and TRBJ2-3, with 9 bases fitting TRBD1. The CDR3 is 16 amino acids. Trimming cost V 4 bases and J 2 bases; bases outside gene matches: 8. Germline loops: CDR1 SGDLS, CDR2 YYNGEE. The CDR3 region is CASSPSGTGSTDTQYF. In DNA, the CDR3 is TGTGCCAGCAGCCCCTCCGGGACAGGGTCCACAGATACGCAGTATTTT.

The CDR3 sequence is CATLRDNSYNEQFF. The CDR3 bases are TGTGCCACTCTCCGGGACAACTCCTACAATGAGCAGTTCTTC. The chain combines TRBV6-5 with TRBJ2-1; the D gene is possibly TRBD1 (6 bases). Germline CDR1 MNHEY, CDR2 SVGAGI. V lost 10 bases and J lost 0, with 13 bases in between. The CDR3 consists of 14 residues.

The rearrangement joins TRBV25-1 to TRBJ1-6; D might be TRBD1 (6 bases). This CDR3 is built from 14 residues. Trimming removed 6 bases at V and 10 bases at J, with 16 bases between. Germline V gives CDR1 MGHDK, CDR2 SYGVNS. The CDR3 region has the DNA TGTGCCAGCAGCTCACAGGGAAGTAGATCACCCCTCCACTTT. Protein product: CASSSQGSRSPLHF.

The chain combines TRBV5-6 with TRBJ2-3, with TRBD2 matching over 7 bases. Germline trimming cut 4 bases from V and 4 bases from J; bases unmatched to any gene: 9. CDR1 is SGHDT and CDR2 is YYEEEE in the germline V gene. The CDR3 consists of 15 residues. The CDR3 sequence: CASSGRGGAPDTQYF. CDR3 DNA: TGTGCCAGCAGCGGGAGGGGAGGGGCACCAGATACGCAGTATTTT.

This clone showed up just a few times. The chain recombines TRBV18 with TRBJ2-2; D perhaps matches TRBD2 (5 bases). V was shortened by 3 bases and J by 1 base, with 9 bases between the two germline ends. This CDR3 is 15 amino acids long. Germline CDR1 is KGHSH and CDR2 is LQKENI. The CDR3 DNA reads TGTGCCAGCTCACCGCGGGCAATGAACACCGGGGAGCTGTTTTTT. Protein: CASSPRAMNTGELFF.

The chain recombines TRBV10-1 with TRBJ2-7; TRBD2 might be the D (6 bases). In germline, CDR1 is WNHNN, CDR2 SYGVQD (reference sequence). The CDR3 loop spans 14 amino acids. Trimming cost V 5 bases and J 0 bases, with 11 bases left between them. CDR3 region: CASSKAGSSYEQYF. The CDR3 DNA reads TGCGCCAGCAGTAAGGCGGGGAGCTCCTACGAGCAGTACTTC.

This chain joins TRBV28 and TRBJ2-5; 7 bases match TRBD2. Germline V gives CDR1 MDHEN, CDR2 SYDVKM. The CDR3 is 12 amino acids. J lost 10 bases, V lost 2 bases, and 4 bases had no gene match. The CDR3 loop is CASSLRLADQYF. Written as DNA, the CDR3 is TGTGCCAGCAGTTTAAGGCTAGCGGACCAGTACTTC.

The chain employs TRBV5-4 and TRBJ2-1; 10 nucleotides match TRBD2. This CDR3 comprises 16 residues. Germline lookup yields CDR1 SGHNT and CDR2 YYREEE (reference sequence). With 3 bases clipped from V and 3 bases from J, the junction kept 6 bases outside the gene matches. For the CDR3, the DNA is TGTGCCAGCAGCTCTAGAACTAGCGGGGTCTACAATGAGCAGTTCTTC. Its protein product is CASSSRTSGVYNEQFF.

This chain connects TRBV15 to TRBJ2-7; maybe TRBD1 (6 bases). The V and J ends lost 3 bases and 0 bases respectively, with 18 bases between them. The CDR3 contains 17 residues. Germline lookup yields CDR1 LNHNV and CDR2 YYDKDF (reference sequence). The CDR3 coding sequence is TGTGCCACCAGCAGGTGGTTCCGGGACACGAGCTCCTACGAGCAGTACTTC. It encodes CATSRWFRDTSSYEQYF.

This chain joins TRBV18 and TRBJ1-1; maybe TRBD1 (6 bases). CDR1 and CDR2 (germline): KGHSH, LQKENI. This CDR3 is 15 amino acids long. V shed 2 bases and J shed 1 base, with 11 bases lying between them. DNA for the CDR3: TGTGCCAGCTCACCATCCTCGACAGGGAACACTGAAGCTTTCTTT. Translated, it gives CASSPSSTGNTEAFF.

The V gene is TRBV19, the J gene TRBJ2-3, with 8 bases identical to TRBD2. The CDR3 has 13 residues. Germline V lookup: CDR1 LNHDA, CDR2 SQIVND (reference sequence). With 4 bases clipped from V and 5 bases from J, the junction kept 2 bases outside the gene matches. The CDR3 sequence is CASSTAGGDTQYF. In nucleotides, the CDR3 is TGTGCCAGTAGTACGGCGGGGGGAGATACGCAGTATTTT.

This clone was seen only a few times. The chain combines TRBV28 with TRBJ1-3, with D possibly TRBD1 on 5 matching bases. The CDR3 is 15 amino acids. Trimming cost V 2 bases and J 5 bases, with 13 bases left between them. Germline CDR1 reads MDHEN; CDR2 reads SYDVKM. This CDR3 reads CASSLPGGKRNTIYF. The CDR3 DNA reads as TGTGCCAGCAGTTTACCGGGGGGGAAAAGAAACACCATATATTTT.

The gene calls are TRBV7-9 and TRBJ1-5; 8 bases match TRBD1. With V trimmed by 5 bases and J by 6 bases, 9 bases remained unmatched. CDR1 SEHNR and CDR2 FQNEAQ come from the germline V gene (reference sequence). The CDR3 contains 15 residues. CDR3 in DNA: TGTGCCAGCAGCACCGGGACAGGAGGGTTTCAGCCCCAGCATTTT. The encoded protein is CASSTGTGGFQPQHF. Drawing the rest from reference TRBV7-9 and TRBJ1-5, the complete variable domain is DTGVSQNPRHKITKRGQNVTFRCDPISEHNRLYWYRQTLGQGPEFLTYFQNEAQLEKSRLLSDRFSAERPKGSFSTLEIQRTEQGDSAMYLCASSTGTGGFQPQHFGDGTRLSIL.

The chain recombines TRBV7-2 with TRBJ1-2; 11 positions agree with TRBD1. Trimming cost V 0 bases and J 8 bases; bases outside gene matches: 5. CDR1 is SGHTA, CDR2 FQGNSA, per germline. This CDR3 is 15 amino acids long. The CDR3 loop is CASSLAPGQGGGYTF. DNA for the CDR3: TGTGCCAGCAGCTTAGCGCCGGGACAGGGGGGCGGCTACACCTTC.

The rearrangement uses TRBV14 and TRBJ2-5; 8 bases map to TRBD1. The CDR3 has 18 amino acids. Germline V gene data show CDR1 as SGHDN and CDR2 as FVKESK. The ends lost 3 bases at V and 0 bases at J; junction bases unmatched: 12. The CDR3 nucleotides are TGTGCCAGCAGCCATTACTCCAGGGGGCGTGGGCACCAAGAGACCCAGTACTTC. Encoded protein: CASSHYSRGRGHQETQYF.

The rearrangement uses TRBV18 and TRBJ2-2; possibly TRBD2 for D (6 bases). The CDR3 is 16 amino acids. Deletions cut 3 bases from V and 6 bases from J, with 17 bases between. Germline V lookup: CDR1 KGHSH, CDR2 LQKENI. The DNA of the CDR3 is TGTGCCAGCTCACCCCGAATCCTGGGGGACTCCGGGGAGCTGTTTTTT. Residues: CASSPRILGDSGELFF. Supplemented by reference TRBV18 and TRBJ2-2, the full variable domain reads NAGVMQNPRHLVRRRGQEARLRCSPMKGHSHVYWYRQLPEEGLKFMVYLQKENIIDESGMPKERFSAEFPKEGPSILRIQQVVRGDSAAYFCASSPRILGDSGELFFGEGSRLTVL.

The chain carries TRBV5-1 and TRBJ2-6, with 7 bases that match TRBD1. CDR1 and CDR2 from the germline V gene are SGHRS and YFSETQ. The CDR3 totals 17 residues. The V gene end was trimmed by 4 bases and the J gene end by 0 bases; junction bases not matched to a gene: 7. CDR3 nucleotide sequence: TGCGCCAGCAGCCCGGGACAGCTTAACTCTGGGGCCAACGTCCTGACTTTC. Protein sequence: CASSPGQLNSGANVLTF. The whole variable domain, remainder taken from reference TRBV5-1 and TRBJ2-6, is KAGVTQTPRYLIKTRGQQVTLSCSPISGHRSVSWYQQTPGQGLQFLFEYFSETQRNKGNFPGRFSGRQFSNSRSEMNVSTLELGDSALYLCASSPGQLNSGANVLTFGAGSRLTVL.

The rearrangement links TRBV2 to TRBJ2-7, with 7 bases that match TRBD1. The CDR3 is made up of 16 amino acids. The V and J ends lost 7 bases and 0 bases, in that order; junction bases with no gene match: 12. CDR1 and CDR2 (germline): SNHLY, FYNNEI. The CDR3 protein is CASTEGQGDGSYEQYF. The CDR3 DNA follows: TGTGCCAGCACCGAAGGGCAGGGGGATGGCTCCTACGAGCAGTACTTC.

CDR3 nucleotides: TGTGCCAGCAGTCCCCTGGGCAGAATATACAATGAGCAGTTCTTC. This sequence encodes CASSPLGRIYNEQFF. The chain joins TRBV28 to TRBJ2-1; D is ambiguous. Germline lookup yields CDR1 MDHEN and CDR2 SYDVKM. V was pared by 5 bases and J by 4 bases, with 15 bases between. The length of the CDR3 is 15 residues.